These 5 T cell receptor beta chains were sequenced from one sample in a study of blood T cells in healthy people across ages. A J-beta primer mix and a sample-barcoded 5' primer were used in a second PCR of roughly 6 to 11 cycles. TCRdb analysed the 5' RACE reads with MiXCR anew, one entry per CDR3 protein. The profile covers 1.5 million to 2 million distinct CDR3 sequences, with 28% appearing a single time and 7.7% taken by the ten largest. The sample was blood. These TCRs come from a woman younger than 45 in good health.

This clonotype was detected ten times or more. This chain links TRBV29-1 with TRBJ2-5; 10 bases match TRBD2. Germline V gene sequence: CDR1 SQVTM, CDR2 ANQGSEA. V shed 7 bases, J shed 0 bases, and the junction held 5 bases outside the gene matches. The CDR3 spans 14 residues. CDR3 amino acids: CSGTSGAYQETQYF. Written as DNA, the CDR3 is TGCAGCGGGACTAGCGGAGCGTACCAAGAGACCCAGTACTTC.

This clonotype has just a few counts. The chain employs TRBV20-1 and TRBJ2-2; TRBD2 aligns across 8 bases. With 0 bases clipped from V and 1 base from J, the junction kept 7 bases outside the gene matches. Germline V gene lookup returns CDR1 DFQATT and CDR2 SNEGSKA (reference sequence). The CDR3 is made up of 17 amino acids. This CDR3 is CSARDFLTSGNTGELFF. The CDR3 DNA reads as TGCAGTGCTAGAGATTTCCTAACTAGCGGGAACACCGGGGAGCTGTTTTTT.

In this sample, this clonotype turned up many times. The rearrangement links TRBV12-3 or TRBV12-4 to TRBJ2-1, with no clear D. This CDR3 is 12 amino acids long. The V gene lost 2 bases and the J gene lost 6 bases, with 5 bases spanning the gap. CDR3 amino acids: CASSLLFNEQFF. CDR3 DNA sequence: TGTGCCAGCAGTTTACTCTTCAATGAGCAGTTCTTC.

This clonotype has a count of ten or more. The chain has TRBV20-1 and TRBJ2-7, with 9 bases lining up with TRBD2. This CDR3 is built from 17 residues. Germline V gene data show CDR1 as DFQATT and CDR2 as SNEGSKA (reference sequence). V shed 2 bases, J shed 4 bases, and the junction held 15 bases outside the gene matches. DNA of the CDR3: TGCAGTGCTAGACCCCAAGGGGCGGGAGGGACAGATTACGAGCAGTACTTC. Protein product: CSARPQGAGGTDYEQYF.

This CDR3 reads CASSPPGLVAETQYF. The CDR3 bases are TGTGCCAGCAGCCCCCCGGGACTAGTCGCAGAGACCCAGTACTTC. The chain links TRBV7-9 to TRBJ2-5, with 8 bases fitting TRBD2. V gave up 5 bases and J gave up 4 bases; unmatched junction bases: 9. Germline assignment: CDR1 SEHNR and CDR2 FQNEAQ (reference sequence). The CDR3 runs to 15 residues. The full variable domain, its missing parts supplied by reference TRBV7-9 and TRBJ2-5, is DTGVSQNPRHKITKRGQNVTFRCDPISEHNRLYWYRQTLGQGPEFLTYFQNEAQLEKSRLLSDRFSAERPKGSFSTLEIQRTEQGDSAMYLCASSPPGLVAETQYFGPGTRLLVL.